The next 24 T cell receptor beta chains were all read from a single sample in a study of vaccination effects on CD4 cells after COVID-19. These receptors' targets are unknown. The repertoire was sequenced with immunoSEQ multiplex PCR; TCRdb's copy has only in-frame clones and lacks some. This repertoire shows 40,000 to 50,000 clones, over 60% found once; its top ten account for around 2.8%. Prior to sequencing, the ViraFEST assay stimulated PBMC with viral peptide pools, which expanded the antigen-specific CD4+ T cells. After roughly 10 days in culture, the CD4+ T cells were isolated. Recipients of the vaccine had no prior SARS-CoV-2 infection and negative nucleocapsid antibodies. The sequencing used CD4+ T cells from PBMCs cultured with HCoV-NL63 spike peptides, collected before COVID-19 vaccination. The receptors originated from a human donor who received a COVID-19 vaccine.

The chain uses TRBV7-2 and TRBJ2-3, with no clear D. CDR1 and CDR2 (germline): SGHTA, FQGNSA. V shed 1 base and J shed 3 bases, with 17 bases lying between them. CDR3 length: 17 residues. This CDR3 reads CASSLGIGQIPTDTQYF. CDR3 DNA: TGTGCCAGCAGCTTAGGTATAGGCCAGATACCTACAGATACGCAGTATTTT. Full variable domain (outside the CDR3, taken from reference TRBV7-2 and TRBJ2-3): GAGVSQSPSNKVTEKGKDVELRCDPISGHTALYWYRQSLGQGLEFLIYFQGNSAPDKSGLPSDRFSAERTGGSVSTLTIQRTQQEDSAVYLCASSLGIGQIPTDTQYFGPGTRLTVL.

The gene calls are TRBV28 and TRBJ2-5; D possibly matches TRBD1 or TRBD2 (5 bases each). CDR3 size: 17 residues. The V end was cut by 7 bases, the J end by 2 bases, with 23 bases between. Per germline, CDR1 MDHEN and CDR2 SYDVKM. The CDR3 spells CASTRGGRFRGQETQYF. The CDR3, as DNA: TGTGCCAGCACCCGGGGCGGACGGTTCAGAGGTCAAGAGACCCAGTACTTC.

The genes are TRBV9 and TRBJ2-1, with 7 bases that match TRBD2. After removal of 2 bases from V and 1 base from J, the junction contained 3 bases not matched to a gene. Looked up from germline, CDR1 is SGDLS and CDR2 is YYNGEE. The CDR3 totals 15 residues. Written as DNA, the CDR3 is TGTGCCAGCAGCGTCAGCGGGGATTCCTACAATGAGCAGTTCTTC. As protein: CASSVSGDSYNEQFF.

The gene calls are TRBV15 and TRBJ1-5; weak D call: TRBD1 (5 bases). This CDR3 region has 16 residues. V dropped 0 bases and J dropped 3 bases, with 12 bases sitting between them. Germline CDR1 LNHNV, CDR2 YYDKDF (reference sequence). The CDR3 spells CATSRDWGGDNQPQHF. The DNA of the CDR3 is TGTGCCACCAGCAGAGATTGGGGGGGAGACAATCAGCCCCAGCATTTT. The whole variable domain, remainder taken from reference TRBV15 and TRBJ1-5, is DAMVIQNPRYQVTQFGKPVTLSCSQTLNHNVMYWYQQKSSQAPKLLFHYYDKDFNNEADTPDNFQSRRPNTSFCFLDIRSPGLGDTAMYLCATSRDWGGDNQPQHFGDGTRLSIL.

This clone came up a few times. CDR3 coding DNA: TGCAGCGTTGAAGGGCACCGTAACTATGGCTACACCTTC. Its translation: CSVEGHRNYGYTF. The J gene is TRBJ1-2, the V gene TRBV29-1; D gene ambiguous. Deletions cut 1 base from V and 1 base from J, with 7 bases between. Germline CDR1 and CDR2: SQVTM and ANQGSEA. The CDR3 spans 13 residues. Full variable domain (missing parts from reference TRBV29-1 and TRBJ1-2): SAVISQKPSRDICQRGTSLTIQCQVDSQVTMMFWYRQQPGQSLTLIATANQGSEATYESGFVIDKFPISRPNLTFSTLTVSNMSPEDSSIYLCSVEGHRNYGYTFGSGTRLTVV.

The chain is built from TRBV5-4 and TRBJ1-1; 7 bases map to TRBD1. The CDR3 sequence is 17 residues long. The ends lost 6 bases at V and 5 bases at J; junction bases unmatched: 19. From germline, CDR1 is SGHNT and CDR2 YYREEE (reference sequence). CDR3 DNA: TGTGCCAGCACCACAAACCCTAGGGGGCCGGTGGGGACTGAAGCTTTCTTT. Translated, it gives CASTTNPRGPVGTEAFF.

The chain couples TRBV25-1 to TRBJ2-1, with TRBD2 identical over 15 bases. The CDR3 has 17 amino acids. V was clipped by 2 bases and J by 6 bases; unmatched bases: 5. Germline V CDR1 and CDR2: MGHDK, SYGVNS. Here the CDR3 reads CASSERGLAGGRNEQFF. CDR3 DNA sequence: TGTGCCAGCAGTGAAAGAGGACTAGCGGGGGGGCGCAATGAGCAGTTCTTC.

This chain uses TRBV5-1 with TRBJ2-5, with D tentatively TRBD1 (6 bases). V was pared by 7 bases and J by 2 bases, with 15 bases between. Germline values: CDR1 SGHRS, CDR2 YFSETQ. The CDR3 is made up of 14 amino acids. CDR3 coding DNA: TGCGCCAGCGGGGGCCTGGCCGGACAAGAGACCCAGTACTTC. It codes for CASGGLAGQETQYF.

This chain connects TRBV28 to TRBJ1-2, with 9 bases that match TRBD1. The CDR3 is 13 amino acids. In germline, CDR1 is MDHEN, CDR2 SYDVKM. Trimming cost V 3 bases and J 8 bases; bases outside gene matches: 4. The CDR3 spells CASSFGQGHGYTF. CDR3 nucleotide sequence: TGTGCCAGCAGTTTTGGACAGGGGCACGGCTACACCTTC.

This rearrangement joins TRBV6-5 to TRBJ1-5, with D perhaps matching TRBD1 (6 bases). The V end lost 6 bases, the J end lost 6 bases, and 12 bases lay between the germline ends. This CDR3 has 13 residues. CDR1 and CDR2 from the germline V gene are MNHEY and SVGAGI. In DNA form, the CDR3 reads TGTGCCAGCAGGACAGGTTTGGGTCAGCCCCAGCATTTT. Its translation: CASRTGLGQPQHF.

In regard to this clone: The germline gene is not matched at one end of the junction; a read error may be the cause. The V and J genes are TRBV7-2 and TRBJ2-3; weak D call: TRBD2 (6 bases). The CDR3 has 14 amino acids. Per the germline V gene, CDR1 is SGHTA and CDR2 is FQGNSA. The CDR3 reads CASSSQAGPDAQYF. The CDR3 nucleotides are TGTGCCAGCAGCTCACAAGCGGGCCCAGATGCGCAGTATTTT. Full variable domain (rest looked up from reference TRBV7-2 and TRBJ2-3): GAGVSQSPSNKVTEKGKDVELRCDPISGHTALYWYRQSLGQGLEFLIYFQGNSAPDKSGLPSDRFSAERTGGSVSTLTIQRTQQEDSAVYLCASSSQAGPDAQYFGPGTRLTVL.

The J gene is TRBJ1-6, the V gene TRBV9; 8 bases are shared with TRBD1. Trimming took 3 bases from V and 8 from J; bases not matched to a gene: 10. CDR1 SGDLS and CDR2 YYNGEE come from the germline V gene. This CDR3 is 16 amino acids long. CDR3 residues: CASSAAADRADSPLHF. The CDR3 DNA reads as TGTGCCAGCAGCGCGGCCGCGGACAGGGCGGATTCACCCCTCCACTTT.

V is TRBV6-5 and J is TRBJ2-1; no clear D. The CDR3 sequence is 11 residues long. With 6 bases removed from V and 8 bases from J, the gap between germline ends came to 8 bases. The germline gives CDR1 MNHEY, CDR2 SVGAGI. The CDR3 reads CASSPAYEQFF. CDR3 bases: TGTGCCAGCAGCCCGGCGTATGAGCAGTTCTTC.

This chain links TRBV7-2 with TRBJ2-6; D not resolved. Trimming removed 6 bases at V and 0 bases at J, with 9 bases between. This CDR3 comprises 15 residues. In germline, CDR1 is SGHTA, CDR2 FQGNSA. CDR3 coding DNA: TGTGCCAGCAGAAATCAGCCCTCTGGGGCCAACGTCCTGACTTTC. Amino acid sequence: CASRNQPSGANVLTF.

This clone was seen a handful of times. The gene calls are TRBV6-4 and TRBJ1-4; D unclear. This CDR3 is built from 15 residues. V dropped 7 bases and J dropped 2 bases, with 14 bases sitting between them. Per the germline V gene, CDR1 is MRHNA and CDR2 is SNTAGT. Here the CDR3 reads CASIDHTGTNEKLFF. CDR3 coding DNA: TGTGCCAGCATAGACCACACGGGTACTAATGAAAAACTGTTTTTT.

For the CDR3, the DNA is TGTGCCAGCTCGTTTCAAAATCCGGCGGGGATAATTACTCAGCCCCAGCATTTT. As protein: CASSFQNPAGIITQPQHF. V and J are TRBV18 and TRBJ1-5; D is ambiguous. The CDR3 loop spans 18 amino acids. The germline CDR1 and CDR2 sequences are KGHSH and LQKENI. Trimming took off 6 bases at V and 6 bases at J, with 27 bases between the two ends. The full variable domain, its missing parts supplied by reference TRBV18 and TRBJ1-5, is NAGVMQNPRHLVRRRGQEARLRCSPMKGHSHVYWYRQLPEEGLKFMVYLQKENIIDESGMPKERFSAEFPKEGPSILRIQQVVRGDSAAYFCASSFQNPAGIITQPQHFGDGTRLSIL.

This clone occurred once. The J gene is TRBJ2-5, the V gene TRBV20-1; D uncertain. The germline V gene has CDR1 DFQATT and CDR2 SNEGSKA (reference sequence). With 3 bases removed from V and 5 bases from J, the gap between germline ends came to 7 bases. The CDR3 has 11 amino acids. The DNA for the CDR3 is TGCAGTGCTAGCGAGCTCGAGACCCAGTACTTC. It translates to CSASELETQYF.

V is TRBV10-3 and J is TRBJ2-7, with D possibly matching TRBD1 (6 bases). CDR1 and CDR2 from the germline V gene are ENHRY and SYGVKD. The CDR3 has 13 residues. The V gene lost 10 bases and the J gene lost 1 base, with 14 bases spanning the gap. The CDR3 bases are TGTGCCACTTCACAGGGCCGGTCCTACGAGCAGTACGTC. This translates into CATSQGRSYEQYV.

This clone was observed a few times. This chain uses TRBV11-3 with TRBJ1-5; D gene uncertain. The CDR3 runs 15 residues. Trimming pared 1 base from V and 3 bases from J, leaving 10 bases between. From germline, CDR1 is SGHNT and CDR2 YENEEA. CDR3 DNA sequence: TGTGCCAGCAGCTTAGTATTGGAAAACAATCAGCCCCAGCATTTT. Translating it yields CASSLVLENNQPQHF.

This chain connects TRBV7-3 to TRBJ1-6; D is unresolved. The germline V gene has CDR1 SGHTA and CDR2 FQGTGA. Between the trimmed V and J ends, which lost 2 bases and 2 bases, there was a span of 10 bases. CDR3 size: 16 residues. Here the CDR3 reads CASSLGDGTYNSPLHF. The CDR3 DNA is TGTGCCAGCAGCTTAGGCGACGGGACCTATAATTCACCCCTCCACTTT. Based on the CDR3 plus reference TRBV7-3 and TRBJ1-6, the full variable domain is GAGVSQTPSNKVTEKGKYVELRCDPISGHTALYWYRQSLGQGPEFLIYFQGTGAADDSGLPNDRFFAVRPEGSVSTLKIQRTERGDSAVYLCASSLGDGTYNSPLHFGNGTRLTVT.

The chain combines TRBV3-1 (or the pseudogene TRBV3-2) with TRBJ1-2; tentative D call: TRBD1 (6 bases). The CDR3 has 13 residues. From germline, CDR1 is LGHDT and CDR2 YNNKEL (reference sequence). Trimming stripped 1 base from V and 4 bases from J, with 7 bases between. CDR3 DNA: TGTGCCAGCAGCCAAGGGGACATCTATGGCTACACCTTC. The encoded protein is CASSQGDIYGYTF.

The chain recombines TRBV7-9 with TRBJ2-5; maybe TRBD1 (5 bases). The CDR3 has 14 amino acids. Trimming removed 4 bases at V and 0 bases at J, with 9 bases between. Germline V gene data show CDR1 as SEHNR and CDR2 as FQNEAQ (reference sequence). CDR3 sequence reads: CASSSGQYQETQYF. The DNA of the CDR3 is TGTGCCAGCAGCTCAGGGCAGTACCAAGAGACCCAGTACTTC.

The V gene is TRBV5-6, the J gene TRBJ2-4; D not certain. V lost 4 bases to trimming and J lost 6 bases, with 17 bases between them. The CDR3 contains 15 residues. Germline lookup yields CDR1 SGHDT and CDR2 YYEEEE. The CDR3 sequence is CASSAELGSRNIQYF. The CDR3 coding sequence is TGTGCCAGCAGCGCCGAGCTTGGGTCTAGAAACATTCAGTACTTC.

The chain joins TRBV5-1 to TRBJ1-4; D is unresolved. Germline V gene data show CDR1 as SGHRS and CDR2 as YFSETQ. The CDR3 is 14 amino acids. Trimming removed 0 bases at V and 4 bases at J, with 7 bases between. The DNA of the CDR3 is TGCGCCAGCAGCTTGGATCCGTTTAATGAAAAACTGTTTTTT. It specifies CASSLDPFNEKLFF. The full variable domain, completed using reference TRBV5-1 and TRBJ1-4, is KAGVTQTPRYLIKTRGQQVTLSCSPISGHRSVSWYQQTPGQGLQFLFEYFSETQRNKGNFPGRFSGRQFSNSRSEMNVSTLELGDSALYLCASSLDPFNEKLFFGSGTQLSVL.